Each of the 22 T cell receptor beta chains below was sequenced from the same sample in a study of beta chain features in type 1 diabetes. Expressed TCRB transcripts were sequenced, since all the RNA that had been isolated was reverse transcribed. Assay used: immunoSEQ multiplex PCR; TCRdb lists only in-frame clones, some missing. This table holds 150,000 or so clones, about 9.2% found once. The sequenced sample consisted of central memory CD4+ T cells from blood. Receptors originate from a young man in good health.

This clone occurred many times. The chain recombines TRBV11-2 with TRBJ2-6; D not certain. Trimming stripped 7 bases from V and 0 bases from J, with 13 bases between. The length of the CDR3 is 16 residues. CDR1 and CDR2 (germline): SGHAT, FQNNGV. The CDR3 bases are TGTGCCAGCATCCTCCCCTCTAACTCTGGGGCCAACGTCCTGACTTTC. Translation: CASILPSNSGANVLTF.

The rearrangement links TRBV7-7 to TRBJ2-5; 10 bases agree with TRBD1. Per germline, CDR1 SSHAT and CDR2 FNYEAQ (reference sequence). Trimming took 1 base from V and 5 from J; bases not matched to a gene: 16. This CDR3 is 19 amino acids long. CDR3 amino acids: CASSLVFPGWTGGLETQYF. CDR3 nucleotides: TGTGCCAGCAGCTTAGTCTTCCCCGGTTGGACAGGGGGTCTGGAGACCCAGTACTTC.

This clone was detected only a few times. The chain employs TRBV11-3 and TRBJ2-3, with unresolved D. The CDR3 sequence is 15 residues long. The V gene's germline CDR1 is SGHNT and CDR2 YENEEA. Trimming took 1 base from V and 1 from J, leaving 9 bases between them. The CDR3 DNA is TGTGCCAGCAGCTTAGGAGGATCTGGCACAGATACGCAGTATTTT. This sequence encodes CASSLGGSGTDTQYF.

The gene calls are TRBV9 and TRBJ2-3; a weak D match, TRBD2 (6 bases). The ends were cut back, 4 bases at V and 0 bases at J, with 15 bases in the middle. Germline V gene lookup returns CDR1 SGDLS and CDR2 YYNGEE. The CDR3 extends over 16 amino acids. CDR3 nucleotide sequence: TGTGCCAGCAGCCCCCGTGGGCGGGGCAGCACAGATACGCAGTATTTT. This gives the protein CASSPRGRGSTDTQYF.

This chain joins TRBV7-2 and TRBJ1-2; D is uncertain. The CDR3 runs 12 residues. The V gene lost 3 bases and the J gene lost 4 bases, with 6 bases spanning the gap. CDR1 SGHTA and CDR2 FQGNSA come from the germline V gene. The CDR3 here is CASSFEGYGYTF. Written as DNA, the CDR3 is TGTGCCAGCAGCTTTGAGGGCTATGGCTACACCTTC. Filled out from reference TRBV7-2 and TRBJ1-2, the complete variable domain reads GAGVSQSPSNKVTEKGKDVELRCDPISGHTALYWYRQSLGQGLEFLIYFQGNSAPDKSGLPSDRFSAERTGGSVSTLTIQRTQQEDSAVYLCASSFEGYGYTFGSGTRLTVV.

The chain recombines TRBV30 with TRBJ1-5; tentative D call: TRBD1 (5 bases). This CDR3 contains 13 residues. The germline V gene has CDR1 GTSNPN and CDR2 SVGIG (reference sequence). V lost 5 bases to trimming and J lost 7 bases, with 15 bases between them. The CDR3 coding sequence is TGTGCCTGGGACGGAGGGGTCCGGCAGCCCCAGCATTTT. Translation gives CAWDGGVRQPQHF. The full variable domain, completed using reference TRBV30 and TRBJ1-5, is SQTIHQWPATLVQPVGSPLSLECTVEGTSNPNLYWYRQAAGRGLQLLFYSVGIGQISSEVPQNLSASRPQDRQFILSSKKLLLSDSGFYLCAWDGGVRQPQHFGDGTRLSIL.

A few counts support this clone. The rearrangement links TRBV6-5 to TRBJ2-1, with 11 bases lining up with TRBD2. Unmatched junction bases numbered 10, after V lost 2 bases and J lost 13 bases. From germline, CDR1 is MNHEY and CDR2 SVGAGI. This CDR3 has 15 amino acids. CDR3 sequence: CASSYGSGGAGNQFF. CDR3 coding DNA: TGTGCCAGCAGTTACGGTAGCGGGGGGGCCGGGAATCAGTTCTTC.

This clone was found a few times. This CDR3 reads CASNLAGGPDTQYF. CDR3 bases: TGTGCCAGCAATCTAGCGGGGGGCCCGGATACGCAGTATTTT. The J gene is TRBJ2-3, the V gene TRBV6-1, with TRBD2 matching over 11 bases. Germline lookup yields CDR1 MNHNS and CDR2 SASEGT. V shed 7 bases and J 6 bases; nucleotides not matched to a gene: 6. This CDR3 comprises 14 residues.

This sequence joins TRBV7-2 and TRBJ1-1; the D is unclear. The V end lost 5 bases, the J end lost 0 bases, and 10 bases lay between the germline ends. Germline-derived CDR1 and CDR2 are SGHTA and FQGNSA. The CDR3 covers 14 residues. The chain's CDR3 is CASSETDLNTEAFF. CDR3 nucleotide sequence: TGTGCCAGCAGCGAGACGGACTTGAACACTGAAGCTTTCTTT.

This clone was detected only a few times. The chain recombines TRBV7-9 with TRBJ2-7; 7 bases align to TRBD2. CDR1 and CDR2 (germline): SEHNR, FQNEAQ (reference sequence). The CDR3 is 15 amino acids. The J segment lost 0 bases and the V segment lost 1 base, leaving 3 bases of the junction unmatched. The CDR3 here is CASSLERGFSYEQYF. CDR3 DNA sequence: TGTGCCAGCAGCTTAGAGCGGGGATTCTCCTACGAGCAGTACTTC.

This clone has a handful of counts. The genes are TRBV7-2 and TRBJ1-2, with no clear D. Germline values: CDR1 SGHTA, CDR2 FQGNSA. V gave up 5 bases and J gave up 4 bases, with 11 bases separating them. This CDR3 is built from 13 residues. Here the CDR3 DNA reads TGTGCCAGCAGCCTCGTGGCAGGCTATGGCTACACCTTC. Residues: CASSLVAGYGYTF.

The V call is TRBV7-6, the J call TRBJ2-2; a weak D match, TRBD2 (5 bases). The CDR3 consists of 15 residues. The ends were cut back, 1 base at V and 5 bases at J, with 11 bases in the middle. Germline V gene sequence: CDR1 SGHVS, CDR2 FNYEAQ. The CDR3 nucleotides read TGTGCCAGCAGCTTAGGCCGGGAAGTGACCGGGGAGCTGTTTTTT. This translates into CASSLGREVTGELFF.

This clone was picked up a small number of times. V is TRBV6-1 and J is TRBJ2-2; 10 bases line up with TRBD1. The junction had 6 bases not matched to a gene; V was cut back by 5 bases and J by 6 bases. CDR3 size: 15 residues. Per the germline V gene, CDR1 is MNHNS and CDR2 is SASEGT. CDR3 in DNA: TGTGCCAGCAGTACAGTTGGGACAGGGGCCGGGGAGCTGTTTTTT. Its translation: CASSTVGTGAGELFF.

This chain joins TRBV9 and TRBJ2-3; TRBD2 agrees at 9 bases. The CDR3 is made up of 16 amino acids. Unmatched junction bases numbered 7, after V lost 3 bases and J lost 2 bases. Germline V gene sequence: CDR1 SGDLS, CDR2 YYNGEE. CDR3 amino acids: CASSASPSGVTDTQYF. For the CDR3, the DNA is TGTGCCAGCAGCGCCAGCCCTAGCGGGGTCACAGATACGCAGTATTTT.

The DNA for the CDR3 is TGTGCCAGCTCACATGACAGCTCTGGAAACACCATATATTTT. Translation gives CASSHDSSGNTIYF. V and J are TRBV18 and TRBJ1-3, with D possibly matching TRBD1 (5 bases). V gave up 4 bases and J gave up 0 bases, with 7 bases separating them. The CDR3 has 14 amino acids. CDR1 KGHSH and CDR2 LQKENI come from the germline V gene.

This chain uses TRBV9 with TRBJ1-1, with D possibly matching TRBD1 (5 bases). The CDR3 totals 13 residues. With 3 bases removed from V and 2 bases from J, the gap between germline ends came to 8 bases. Germline CDR1 reads SGDLS; CDR2 reads YYNGEE. CDR3 nucleotides: TGTGCCAGCAGCGGACAGTTTAACACTGAAGCTTTCTTT. It specifies CASSGQFNTEAFF.

The rearrangement uses TRBV5-1 and TRBJ2-3; TRBD2 matches at 12 bases. The CDR3 extends over 17 amino acids. The V segment lost 4 bases and the J segment 2 bases; nucleotides outside the gene matches: 8. Germline CDR1 and CDR2: SGHRS and YFSETQ. The DNA of the CDR3 is TGCGCCAGCAGCGCCCGACTAGCGGGGGCCTCCACAGATACGCAGTATTTT. Its translation: CASSARLAGASTDTQYF.

V is TRBV30 and J is TRBJ2-2; TRBD2 agrees at 8 bases. The V gene's germline CDR1 is GTSNPN and CDR2 SVGIG (reference sequence). The CDR3 is 19 residues long. The J segment lost 3 bases and the V segment lost 0 bases, leaving 15 bases of the junction unmatched. The CDR3 reads CAWSVLIQAGGLYTGELFF. The DNA for the CDR3 is TGTGCCTGGAGTGTACTCATTCAGGCGGGGGGCCTTTACACCGGGGAGCTGTTTTTT.

This clone turned up a few times. The J gene is TRBJ2-5, the V gene TRBV6-5, with unresolved D. The CDR3 has 11 residues. Trimming removed 7 bases at V and 2 bases at J, with 5 bases between. Germline V gene lookup returns CDR1 MNHEY and CDR2 SVGAGI. The CDR3 region is CASTYQETQYF. In DNA, the CDR3 is TGTGCCAGCACCTATCAAGAGACCCAGTACTTC.

This clone was detected many times. This CDR3 is CASSGGRGSSGELFF. The CDR3 nucleotides read TGTGCCAGCAGCGGGGGACGGGGGTCGTCCGGGGAGCTGTTTTTT. The rearrangement joins TRBV7-9 to TRBJ2-2, with D perhaps matching TRBD2 (6 bases). Germline CDR1 is SEHNR and CDR2 is FQNEAQ (reference sequence). This CDR3 has 15 amino acids. Trimming pared 5 bases from V and 6 bases from J, leaving 16 bases between.

The V and J genes are TRBV5-1 and TRBJ1-2; the D is unclear. The germline CDR1 and CDR2 sequences are SGHRS and YFSETQ. The CDR3 spans 13 residues. V lost 8 bases to trimming and J lost 3 bases, with 14 bases between them. The CDR3 nucleotides are TGCGCCAGTAGCGGACGGACTGACTATGGCTACACCTTC. Translation: CASSGRTDYGYTF.

This clone was seen more than once but under ten times. The V and J genes are TRBV11-2 and TRBJ1-2; D remains unclear. Germline values: CDR1 SGHAT, CDR2 FQNNGV. The CDR3 has 13 residues. The V and J ends lost 0 bases and 4 bases respectively, with 6 bases between them. This chain's CDR3 is CASSLEGSYGYTF. Here the CDR3 DNA reads TGTGCCAGCAGCTTAGAGGGCAGCTATGGCTACACCTTC.